This T cell receptor beta chain comes out of a study of CD8 T cells in Susac syndrome (dated 2019 in TCRdb). Study-level background: The study used repertoire sequencing to test whether antigen drove CD8+ T cell activation and differentiation in Susac syndrome. What the authors observed across the whole study: The number of individuals in the TCR sequencing and HLA analysis was acknowledged as relatively small.

Peripheral blood CD8+ and CD4+ T cells from healthy donors, Susac syndrome patients and multiple sclerosis patients were profiled using high-throughput TCR beta sequencing. Healthy donors were age- and sex-matched controls. Bulk CD8+ and CD4+ T cells were purified magnetically by negative isolation, whereas CD8+ TEMRA cells were enriched by FACS. Blood was collected in EDTA tubes and processed within 24 hours, with PBMCs isolated through density gradient centrifugation. PBMCs intended for TCR sequencing were cryopreserved in liquid nitrogen and were subsequently thawed in a 37 degrees C water bath. The sorted or isolated CD4+, CD8+ and CD8+ TEMRA cells had a purity of 90% or higher. A word on this clonotype: There is no known antigen for this receptor. It has no much larger one-base neighbor in the sample; base qualities were not kept.

RNA was extracted using the RNeasy kit, and roughly 0.5 to 1 ug of the RNA was reverse transcribed with random hexamers. TCR beta CDR3 regions were amplified with the immunoSEQ multiplex PCR assay covering 54 Vbeta and 13 Jbeta segments. To correct PCR amplification bias, a synthetic template baseline was used for both primer optimization and computational correction. The authors' pipeline ran thus. Reads were annotated to V, D and J genes according to IMGT and were analyzed with immunoSEQ Analyzer, with only productive sequences retained. Clonality was computed as one minus Shannon entropy normalized by log2 of the number of productive unique sequences. For each patient and control, public and private clones were evaluated among the 100 most prevalent clones. A clone was defined as Susac-specific if it was absent from the healthy and MS cohorts, from some 1,100 published viral clones and from other ImmuneACCESS disease sequences. Using fastp at Q25 and MiXCR, TCRdb reprocessed the public reads and kept productive beta chains. One record per CDR3 amino acid sequence lists the most common genes and DNA. TCRdb assigned the V and J calls; the authors' analysis was not used. This sample is represented by more than 85,000 distinct CDR3 sequences; roughly 95% of them were singletons. The ten biggest clones cover 0.096% of the sample.

Counted from cysteine to phenylalanine, this CDR3 has 14 amino acids. CDR3 DNA is the only sequence kept; it has 42 bases, read in frame from the first base. Cut back by 1 base and 3 bases, the V and J ends lie 10 bases apart. Sequences MGHDK (CDR1) and SYGVNS (CDR2) are obtained from the germline V gene. The TCR originated in a human donor in good health. The sequenced material came from CD4+ T cells from PBMCs. The chain links TRBV25-1 with TRBJ2-7, with an unclear D gene assignment. The CDR3 has the sequence CASSEFWGSYEQYF. The nucleotide sequence is TGTGCCAGCAGTGAATTTTGGGGAAGCTACGAGCAGTACTTC.